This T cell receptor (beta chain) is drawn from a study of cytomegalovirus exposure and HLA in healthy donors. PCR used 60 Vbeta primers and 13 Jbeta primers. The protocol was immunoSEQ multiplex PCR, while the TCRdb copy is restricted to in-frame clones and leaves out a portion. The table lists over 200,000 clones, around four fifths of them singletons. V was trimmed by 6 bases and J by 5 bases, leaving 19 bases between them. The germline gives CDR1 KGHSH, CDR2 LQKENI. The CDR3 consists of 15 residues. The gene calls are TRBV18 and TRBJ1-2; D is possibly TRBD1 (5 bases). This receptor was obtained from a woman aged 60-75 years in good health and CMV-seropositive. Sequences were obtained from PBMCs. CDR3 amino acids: CASSPDSEFLYGYTF. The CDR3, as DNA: TGTGCCAGCTCGCCCGACAGCGAGTTTCTTTATGGCTACACCTTC.